The 26 T cell receptor beta chains below come from one sample, sequenced in a study of control samples from healthy donors and cancer patients. Clones were read by immunoSEQ multiplex PCR, and TCRdb kept only the in-frame ones, dropping some. The sample includes 95,000 to 150,000 clones, around 87% seen only once; the top ten take about 8.7%. Sequences were obtained from blood. The receptors stem from a man aged 35-49 years in good health.

The chain has TRBV11-3 and TRBJ2-1; D is possibly TRBD1 (5 bases). Trimming removed 1 base from V and 6 bases from J, with 10 bases in between. This CDR3 is 14 amino acids long. Germline lookup yields CDR1 SGHNT and CDR2 YENEEA. CDR3 protein: CASSLGDSPNEQFF. CDR3 bases: TGTGCCAGCAGCTTAGGAGACAGCCCCAATGAGCAGTTCTTC. The full variable domain, completed using reference TRBV11-3 and TRBJ2-1, is EAGVVQSPRYKIIEKKQPVAFWCNPISGHNTLYWYLQNLGQGPELLIRYENEEAVDDSQLPKDRFSAERLKGVDSTLKIQPAELGDSAVYLCASSLGDSPNEQFFGPGTRLTVL.

The chain is built from TRBV12-5 and TRBJ2-3, with D unclear. Trimming pared 6 bases from V and 0 bases from J, leaving 10 bases between. CDR1 and CDR2 from the germline V gene are LGHNT and FRNRAP. CDR3 length: 14 amino acids. The CDR3: CASGPRLSTDTQYF. The CDR3, as DNA: TGTGCTAGTGGGCCTCGACTTAGCACAGATACGCAGTATTTT.

The V and J genes are TRBV6-6 and TRBJ2-3; D might be TRBD1 (6 bases). The CDR3 spans 14 residues. V gave up 4 bases and J gave up 1 base, with 9 bases separating them. CDR1 is MNHNY and CDR2 is SVGAGI in the germline V gene (reference sequence). The CDR3 DNA sequence: TGTGCCAGCAGTTGGAACAGGGGCACAGATACGCAGTATTTT. As protein: CASSWNRGTDTQYF.

By share, this clone counts as medium-sized. The chain has TRBV2 and TRBJ2-2, with 9 bases lining up with TRBD2. The V gene end was trimmed by 6 bases and the J gene end by 6 bases; junction bases not matched to a gene: 8. Germline V gene lookup returns CDR1 SNHLY and CDR2 FYNNEI. The CDR3 extends over 15 amino acids. CDR3 protein: CASSLVLAGSGELFF. For the CDR3, the DNA is TGTGCCAGCAGCCTCGTTCTAGCGGGGTCCGGGGAGCTGTTTTTT.

This chain joins TRBV6-4 and TRBJ2-6; TRBD1 might be the D (6 bases). Trimming cost V 4 bases and J 0 bases, with 10 bases left between them. The CDR3 has 16 residues. CDR1 and CDR2 (germline): MRHNA, SNTAGT. The CDR3 loop reads CASSAGQTSGANVLTF. The CDR3 DNA reads TGTGCCAGCAGTGCAGGACAGACCTCTGGGGCCAACGTCCTGACTTTC.

The V gene is TRBV29-1, the J gene TRBJ2-5, with D unresolved. V lost 7 bases and J lost 5, with 11 bases in between. Germline assignment: CDR1 SQVTM and CDR2 ANQGSEA. This CDR3 is 11 amino acids long. The CDR3 DNA sequence: TGCAGCGAGCATTTTGGGGAGACCCAGTACTTC. Its protein product is CSEHFGETQYF.

V and J are TRBV21-1 and TRBJ1-1; TRBD1 is the table's D call and was not checked against the DNA. TRBV21-1 is tagged as a pseudogene. This CDR3 comprises 16 residues. The CDR3 loop is CASILGQAGAGTEAFF. The CDR3 DNA follows: TGTGCCAGCATCTTGGGACAGGCTGGCGCGGGGACTGAAGCTTTCTTT.

The chain carries TRBV6-5 and TRBJ2-3; a possible D gene is TRBD2 (6 bases). The CDR3 runs to 13 residues. Trimming removed 6 bases from V and 2 bases from J, with 9 bases in between. CDR1 MNHEY and CDR2 SVGAGI come from the germline V gene. In DNA form, the CDR3 reads TGTGCCAGCAGGCGGGACTTCACAGATACGCAGTATTTT. It codes for CASRRDFTDTQYF.

The rearrangement links TRBV5-1 to TRBJ2-5, with 12 bases lining up with TRBD2. The J segment lost 4 bases and the V segment lost 3 bases, leaving 10 bases of the junction unmatched. Germline V gives CDR1 SGHRS, CDR2 YFSETQ. The CDR3 extends over 17 amino acids. The chain's CDR3 is CASSSGLAGPGRETQYF. In nucleotides, the CDR3 is TGCGCCAGCAGCTCGGGACTAGCGGGTCCAGGGAGAGAGACCCAGTACTTC.

This clone has only a few counts. The J gene is TRBJ2-1, the V gene TRBV3-1 (or the pseudogene TRBV3-2); 8 nucleotides match TRBD2. J was trimmed by 7 bases and V by 5 bases; bases with no gene match: 13. The CDR3 covers 16 residues. Germline CDR1 and CDR2: LGHDT and YNNKEL (reference sequence). The CDR3 sequence is CASSYGLERGKNEQFF. CDR3 nucleotides: TGTGCCAGCAGCTACGGACTGGAGCGGGGGAAGAATGAGCAGTTCTTC.

J is TRBJ2-7 and V is TRBV4-3; 9 positions agree with TRBD1. CDR3 length: 15 residues. Germline values: CDR1 LGHNA, CDR2 YSLEER. The ends lost 4 bases at V and 3 bases at J; junction bases unmatched: 7. The CDR3, as DNA: TGCGCCAGCAGCCGATGGACAGGGGAAGGCTACGAGCAGTACTTC. Protein sequence: CASSRWTGEGYEQYF.

This clone turned up a few times. The rearrangement joins TRBV11-3 to TRBJ2-1, with D possibly matching TRBD2 (5 bases). V was trimmed by 6 bases and J by 4 bases, leaving 16 bases between them. Germline CDR1 and CDR2: SGHNT and YENEEA. CDR3 size: 15 residues. The CDR3, as DNA: TGTGCCAGCAGTTATACCGGGGAACCATACAATGAGCAGTTCTTC. Residues: CASSYTGEPYNEQFF.

This chain uses TRBV6-2 or TRBV6-3 with TRBJ2-3, with D unresolved. This CDR3 region has 13 residues. Trimming cost V 4 bases and J 2 bases, with 7 bases left between them. CDR1 and CDR2 (germline): MNHEY, SVGEGT. The CDR3: CASSFIPTDTQYF. As DNA, the CDR3 is TGTGCCAGCAGTTTCATCCCCACAGATACGCAGTATTTT.

The rearrangement uses TRBV6-2 or TRBV6-3 and TRBJ2-7; the D is unclear. The V end lost 4 bases, the J end lost 2 bases, and 6 bases lay between the germline ends. The CDR3 is 12 amino acids. Germline values: CDR1 MNHEY, CDR2 SVGEGT. CDR3 nucleotide sequence: TGTGCCAGCAGTTTATCCGCCTACGAGCAGTACTTC. Protein product: CASSLSAYEQYF.

J is TRBJ2-3 and V is TRBV29-1, with 8 bases aligning to TRBD1. CDR1 is SQVTM, CDR2 ANQGSEA, per germline. With 3 bases clipped from V and 3 bases from J, the junction kept 8 bases outside the gene matches. CDR3 length equals 15 residues. CDR3 loop: CSVEPRQGQTDTQYF. The CDR3, as DNA: TGCAGCGTTGAGCCAAGACAGGGGCAGACAGATACGCAGTATTTT.

The rearrangement uses TRBV7-3 and TRBJ2-2; TRBD2 aligns across 13 bases. The CDR3 has 17 amino acids. With V trimmed by 5 bases and J by 1 base, 4 bases remained unmatched. The germline gives CDR1 SGHTA, CDR2 FQGTGA. CDR3 in amino acids: CASSLRTSGGNTGELFF. Here the CDR3 DNA reads TGTGCCAGCAGCCTCCGGACTAGCGGGGGGAACACCGGGGAGCTGTTTTTT.

The V gene is TRBV5-1, the J gene TRBJ2-3; no clear D. The CDR3 consists of 14 residues. The germline CDR1 and CDR2 sequences are SGHRS and YFSETQ. V was cut by 0 bases and J by 3 bases, with 8 bases left in between. CDR3: CASSLEGRTDTQYF. The CDR3, as DNA: TGCGCCAGCAGCTTGGAAGGCCGAACAGATACGCAGTATTTT.

The V gene is TRBV18, the J gene TRBJ2-7, with D possibly being TRBD1 or TRBD2 (5 bases each). The CDR3 spans 15 residues. Germline V lookup: CDR1 KGHSH, CDR2 LQKENI. The V end lost 1 base, the J end lost 2 bases, and 12 bases lay between the germline ends. The CDR3 DNA reads TGTGCCAGCTCACCACTGAGTGGGGGAACCTACGAGCAGTACTTC. Its protein is CASSPLSGGTYEQYF. The full variable domain, rest sourced from reference TRBV18 and TRBJ2-7, is NAGVMQNPRHLVRRRGQEARLRCSPMKGHSHVYWYRQLPEEGLKFMVYLQKENIIDESGMPKERFSAEFPKEGPSILRIQQVVRGDSAAYFCASSPLSGGTYEQYFGPGTRLTVT.

This clone appeared once. The chain carries TRBV19 and TRBJ2-1; D not resolved. The CDR3 spans 12 residues. V was pared by 2 bases and J by 7 bases, with 6 bases between. Per germline, CDR1 LNHDA and CDR2 SQIVND (reference sequence). CDR3 DNA sequence: TGTGCCAGTAGTATAACCGGAAATGAGCAGTTCTTC. Protein: CASSITGNEQFF.

The CDR3 coding sequence is TGTGCCAGCAGTCGGACAGGGGGCACTGAAGCTTTCTTT. It codes for CASSRTGGTEAFF. This chain connects TRBV12-3 or TRBV12-4 to TRBJ1-1; 10 bases are a match to TRBD1. The V gene end was trimmed by 5 bases and the J gene end by 4 bases; junction bases not matched to a gene: 1. The CDR3 totals 13 residues.

This rearrangement joins TRBV5-1 to TRBJ1-2; no clear D gene. This CDR3 is built from 13 residues. V lost 0 bases, J lost 14 bases, and 17 bases lay in between. Germline V gene sequence: CDR1 SGHRS, CDR2 YFSETQ. The CDR3, as DNA: TGCGCCAGCAGCTTGGCCGATGGCAGTTTAAGGACCTTC. It is translated as CASSLADGSLRTF.

The chain uses TRBV27 and TRBJ2-7; 14 bases are a match to TRBD2. The CDR3 totals 15 residues. Germline assignment: CDR1 MNHEY and CDR2 SMNVEV (reference sequence). V lost 4 bases and J lost 7; bases outside the gene matches: 6. CDR3 amino acids: CASSSGLAGGREQYF. Written as DNA, the CDR3 is TGTGCCAGCAGTTCTGGACTAGCGGGGGGTAGGGAGCAGTACTTC.

The V and J genes are TRBV13 and TRBJ2-7; 7 bases line up with TRBD2. V lost 5 bases to trimming and J lost 0 bases; unmatched junction nucleotides: 4. CDR1 is PRHDT, CDR2 FYEKMQ, per germline (reference sequence). The CDR3 sequence is 14 residues long. The CDR3: CASSELASSYEQYF. Written as DNA, the CDR3 is TGTGCCAGCAGCGAACTAGCGAGCTCCTACGAGCAGTACTTC. The whole variable domain, filled in from reference TRBV13 and TRBJ2-7, reads AAGVIQSPRHLIKEKRETATLKCYPIPRHDTVYWYQQGPGQDPQFLISFYEKMQSDKGSIPDRFSAQQFSDYHSELNMSSLELGDSALYFCASSELASSYEQYFGPGTRLTVT.

The rearrangement uses TRBV5-4 and TRBJ1-2; D call uncertain. This CDR3 comprises 14 residues. CDR1 is SGHNT, CDR2 YYREEE, per germline (reference sequence). Between the trimmed V and J ends, which lost 4 bases and 4 bases, there was a span of 14 bases. CDR3: CASSPTGRSYGYTF. Here the CDR3 DNA reads TGTGCCAGCAGCCCCACGGGGAGGAGCTATGGCTACACCTTC.

The V gene is TRBV3-1 (or the pseudogene TRBV3-2), the J gene TRBJ1-3; the D is unclear. The CDR3 length is 15 residues. Trimming removed 1 base at V and 0 bases at J, with 7 bases between. The V gene's germline CDR1 is LGHDT and CDR2 YNNKEL (reference sequence). The CDR3, as DNA: TGTGCCAGCAGCCAAGGAGGGAGCTCTGGAAACACCATATATTTT. Translating it yields CASSQGGSSGNTIYF.

V and J are TRBV24-1 and TRBJ2-1; 8 bases fit TRBD1. The CDR3 totals 15 residues. The trim removed 2 bases at V and 13 bases at J, leaving 12 bases unmatched. The germline V gene encodes CDR1 KGHDR and CDR2 SFDVKD. In DNA form, the CDR3 reads TGTGCCACCAGTGATTCCGGGTGGGACAGGCCGCCCCAGTTCTTC. Its translation: CATSDSGWDRPPQFF.